This entry lists 11 T cell receptor beta chains sequenced from one sample in a study of blood T cell repertoires in COVID-19. Some clones are missing from TCRdb's copy, which holds only in-frame ones; the method was immunoSEQ multiplex PCR. The profile shows tens of thousands of clones, about 87% of them singletons. Sequencing was carried out using peripheral blood. These TCRs come from a man aged 35-49 years with COVID-19, enrolled during active disease.

This clone was counted a single time. The chain has TRBV27 and TRBJ2-3; 7 bases match TRBD1. CDR3 length: 16 amino acids. Germline V gives CDR1 MNHEY, CDR2 SMNVEV (reference sequence). V lost 5 bases and J lost 3; bases outside the gene matches: 11. CDR3: CASSPAGARGTDTQYF. CDR3 sequence (DNA): TGTGCCAGCAGTCCCGCAGGGGCCAGGGGGACAGATACGCAGTATTTT.

The CDR3 is CASSHSERTALHF. CDR3 coding DNA: TGTGCCAGCAGCCACTCAGAAAGGACTGCCCTCCACTTT. The genes are TRBV21-1 and TRBJ1-6. TRBV21-1 is assigned pseudogene status. This CDR3 is built from 13 residues.

This chain joins TRBV5-1 and TRBJ1-4; D possibly corresponds to TRBD1 (5 bases). V was pared by 3 bases and J by 3 bases, with 12 bases between. The CDR3 has 15 amino acids. Germline V gene data show CDR1 as SGHRS and CDR2 as YFSETQ. DNA of the CDR3: TGCGCCAGCAGCTCCTCAGGGCCTCCTAATGAAAAACTGTTTTTT. Translating gives CASSSSGPPNEKLFF.

In nucleotides, the CDR3 is TGTGCCTGGAGTGGACAGGGTTCCTCTGGGGCCAACGTCCTGACTTTC. Protein product: CAWSGQGSSGANVLTF. The chain carries TRBV30 and TRBJ2-6; 7 bases fit TRBD1. The CDR3 extends over 16 amino acids. The V segment lost 1 base and the J segment 0 bases; nucleotides outside the gene matches: 3. Germline V gene data show CDR1 as GTSNPN and CDR2 as SVGIG (reference sequence).

This clone was detected once. The V gene is TRBV4-1, the J gene TRBJ1-4, with D possibly being TRBD1 (6 bases). This CDR3 contains 16 residues. Germline V gene sequence: CDR1 MGHRA, CDR2 YSYEKL. V was shortened by 4 bases and J by 3 bases, with 15 bases between the two germline ends. This CDR3 reads CASSPDLNRANEKLFF. The CDR3 coding sequence is TGCGCCAGCAGCCCCGACTTAAACAGGGCTAATGAAAAACTGTTTTTT.

This clone has just one count. V and J are TRBV28 and TRBJ2-7; D may be TRBD2 (6 bases). The germline CDR1 and CDR2 sequences are MDHEN and SYDVKM. The CDR3 consists of 15 residues. With 5 bases removed from V and 0 bases from J, the gap between germline ends came to 14 bases. The chain's CDR3 is CASSPYRGGSYEQYF. CDR3 nucleotides: TGTGCCAGCAGTCCCTATAGGGGAGGCTCCTACGAGCAGTACTTC.

This chain connects TRBV12-3 or TRBV12-4 to TRBJ1-1; D gene ambiguous. Between the trimmed V and J ends, which lost 3 bases and 1 base, there was a span of 6 bases. This CDR3 has 13 amino acids. In nucleotides, the CDR3 is TGTGCCAGCAGTTTTATAAAGAACACTGAAGCTTTCTTT. This translates into CASSFIKNTEAFF.

The V call is TRBV12-5, the J call TRBJ2-2, with D perhaps matching TRBD1 (5 bases). CDR1 LGHNT and CDR2 FRNRAP come from the germline V gene. The CDR3 covers 17 residues. With 4 bases removed from V and 1 base from J, the gap between germline ends came to 16 bases. This CDR3 reads CASGSRTNPKNTGELFF. The DNA of the CDR3 is TGTGCTAGTGGTTCCCGGACAAACCCTAAGAACACCGGGGAGCTGTTTTTT.

In DNA form, the CDR3 reads TGTGCCAGAGCAGAGGCGGACACAGATACGCAGTATTTT. It translates to CARAEADTDTQYF. The V call is TRBV2, the J call TRBJ2-3, with unresolved D. V shed 9 bases and J shed 2 bases, with 12 bases lying between them. Germline V lookup: CDR1 SNHLY, CDR2 FYNNEI. The CDR3 covers 13 residues. Drawing the rest from reference TRBV2 and TRBJ2-3, the complete variable domain is EPEVTQTPSHQVTQMGQEVILRCVPISNHLYFYWYRQILGQKVEFLVSFYNNEISEKSEIFDDQFSVERPDGSNFTLKIRSTKLEDSAMYFCARAEADTDTQYFGPGTRLTVL.

The chain combines TRBV6-5 with TRBJ2-5; tentatively, D is TRBD1 (6 bases). The CDR3 consists of 14 residues. CDR1 MNHEY and CDR2 SVGAGI come from the germline V gene. V was cut by 4 bases and J by 4 bases, with 13 bases left in between. In DNA form, the CDR3 reads TGTGCCAGCAGTTCCGACACAGGGTTAGAGACCCAGTACTTC. It is translated as CASSSDTGLETQYF.

This clone has just one count. The J gene is TRBJ1-1, the V gene TRBV18, with 12 bases fitting TRBD1. Germline loops: CDR1 KGHSH, CDR2 LQKENI. The CDR3 extends over 18 amino acids. With 3 bases clipped from V and 4 bases from J, the junction kept 12 bases outside the gene matches. This CDR3 is CASSPSLGQGARGTEAFF. In nucleotides, the CDR3 is TGTGCCAGCTCACCCAGCCTGGGACAGGGGGCTCGGGGCACTGAAGCTTTCTTT.